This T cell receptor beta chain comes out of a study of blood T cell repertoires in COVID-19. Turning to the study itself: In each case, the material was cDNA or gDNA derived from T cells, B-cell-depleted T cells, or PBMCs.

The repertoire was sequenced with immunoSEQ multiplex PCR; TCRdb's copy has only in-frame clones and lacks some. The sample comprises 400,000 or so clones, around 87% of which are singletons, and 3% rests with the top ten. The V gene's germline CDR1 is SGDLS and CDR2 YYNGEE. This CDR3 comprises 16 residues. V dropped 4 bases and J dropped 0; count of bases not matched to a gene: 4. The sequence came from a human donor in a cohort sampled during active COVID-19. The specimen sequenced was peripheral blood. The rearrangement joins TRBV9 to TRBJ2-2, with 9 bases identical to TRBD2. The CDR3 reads CASSLIAGANTGELFF. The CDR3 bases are TGTGCCAGCAGCCTAATAGCGGGAGCGAACACCGGGGAGCTGTTTTTT.